One and the same sample provided the 3 T cell receptor beta chains below, sequenced in a study of T cell changes during pregnancy in multiple sclerosis. Data came from immunoSEQ multiplex PCR; TCRdb stores just in-frame clones and leaves some out. The sample records about 64,000 clones, approximately 92% being singletons. The sequenced sample was peripheral blood, obtained in the second trimester of pregnancy. These receptor sequences come from a female donor with multiple sclerosis, enrolled in a pregnancy study.

This clone appeared once. The J gene is TRBJ1-2, the V gene TRBV19; TRBD1 aligns across 7 bases. The CDR3 has 13 residues. Germline V gives CDR1 LNHDA, CDR2 SQIVND (reference sequence). Losses at the gene ends were 7 bases for V and 2 bases for J; bases not matched to a gene: 4. DNA for the CDR3: TGTGCCAGTATTGACAGGGCCAACTATGGCTACACCTTC. This encodes CASIDRANYGYTF.

V and J are TRBV2 and TRBJ2-7; D is undetermined. Looked up from germline, CDR1 is SNHLY and CDR2 is FYNNEI. This CDR3 has 11 residues. Trimming took 6 bases from V and 4 from J, leaving 7 bases between them. The CDR3 loop reads CASRVAYEQYF. CDR3 DNA: TGTGCCAGCAGGGTAGCTTACGAGCAGTACTTC. Together with reference TRBV2 and TRBJ2-7, the CDR3 gives the full variable domain: EPEVTQTPSHQVTQMGQEVILRCVPISNHLYFYWYRQILGQKVEFLVSFYNNEISEKSEIFDDQFSVERPDGSNFTLKIRSTKLEDSAMYFCASRVAYEQYFGPGTRLTVT.

The J gene is TRBJ2-5, the V gene TRBV27; D perhaps matches TRBD2 (7 bases). CDR3 size: 15 residues. V was shortened by 2 bases and J by 4 bases, with 14 bases between the two germline ends. Germline CDR1 reads MNHEY; CDR2 reads SMNVEV (reference sequence). CDR3 in DNA: TGTGCCAGCAGTTTAGGCGAGGGGGGGCGAGAGACCCAGTACTTC. Its protein is CASSLGEGGRETQYF.